This note documents a single T cell receptor beta chain sequence. Stated time point: persistent/refractory GD, antithyroid drugs over 5 years with positive TRAb. RNA isolated from PBMCs was used to make the TCR library. Trimming took 10 bases from V and 6 from J; bases not matched to a gene: 12. Per germline, CDR1 MGHDK and CDR2 SYGVNS. The CDR3 runs 13 residues. This entry is derived from a study of regulatory T cells in long-lasting Graves disease. Sequencing libraries for TCR beta were prepared with iRepertoire HTBI primers and Arm-PCR of CDR3 regions. TCRdb re-analysed the multiplex PCR reads in MiXCR, keeping a single row per CDR3 protein. This table has approximately 360,000 distinct CDR3 sequences, roughly 20% appearing once.

The sequencing used peripheral blood mononuclear cells (PBMCs), collected when the disease was refractory, from a patient treated with antithyroid drugs. The receptor was derived from a woman in her thirties or forties with Graves disease. The chain combines TRBV25-1 with TRBJ2-7, with 7 bases that match TRBD1. In nucleotides, the CDR3 is TGTGCCAATTTGACAGGGTTGAAAACCGAGCAGTACTTC. This translates into CANLTGLKTEQYF.